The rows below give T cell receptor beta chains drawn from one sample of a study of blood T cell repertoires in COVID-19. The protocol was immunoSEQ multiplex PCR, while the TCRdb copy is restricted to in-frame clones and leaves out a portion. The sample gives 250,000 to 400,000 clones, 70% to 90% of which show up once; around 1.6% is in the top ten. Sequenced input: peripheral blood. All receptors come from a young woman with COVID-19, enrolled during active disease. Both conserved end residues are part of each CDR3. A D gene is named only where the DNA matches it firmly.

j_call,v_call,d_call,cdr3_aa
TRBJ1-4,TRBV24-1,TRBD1,CATSDPTGAELFF
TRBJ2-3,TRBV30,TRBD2,CAWSGGTSGGTDTQYF
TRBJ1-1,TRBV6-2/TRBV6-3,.,CASSSSNRMNTEAFF
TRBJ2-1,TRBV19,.,CASSIDLANEQFF
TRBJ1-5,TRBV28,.,CASSLAGPANQPQHF
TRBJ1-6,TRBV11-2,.,CASSLGGTPNSPLHF
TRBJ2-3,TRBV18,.,CASSPPLMTGDTQYF
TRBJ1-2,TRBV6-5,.,CASSYSEDGDHYGYTF
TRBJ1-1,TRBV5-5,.,CASSPPVGQMNTEAFF
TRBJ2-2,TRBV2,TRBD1,CASRPPSGGTGELFF
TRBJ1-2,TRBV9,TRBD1,CASSAPPGQSPPNF
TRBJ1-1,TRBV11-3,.,CASSHIAGTKMNTEAFF
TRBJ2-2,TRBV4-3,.,CASSQGQHTGELFF
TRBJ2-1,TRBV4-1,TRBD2,CASSQSERGPNEQFF
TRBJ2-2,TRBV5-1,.,CASSFGSSNTGELFF
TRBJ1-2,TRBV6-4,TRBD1,CASSLTGTDGYTF
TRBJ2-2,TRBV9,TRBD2,CASSPQGAVAGGHHGELFF
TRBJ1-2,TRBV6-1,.,CASSEDYRATNGYTF
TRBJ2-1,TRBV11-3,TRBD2,CASSPRGLAGTYNEQFF
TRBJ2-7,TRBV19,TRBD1,CASSILSGQNYEQYF
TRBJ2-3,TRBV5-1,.,CASSLDGGSDTQYF
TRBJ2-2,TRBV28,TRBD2,CASMRGGVFTGELFF
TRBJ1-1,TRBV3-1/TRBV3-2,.,CASSQGYTNTEAFF
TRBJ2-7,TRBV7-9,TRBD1,CASSLGQGNTYEQYF